These 19 T cell receptor beta chains originate from one sample sequenced in a study of identical twins. TCRdb passed the 5' RACE reads through MiXCR, listing each CDR3 protein once. The sample has approximately 700,000 distinct CDR3 sequences; 15% to 20% are singletons. The sample also formed part of further work on T cells expressing NK-cell markers.

The sequencing sample was made of PBMCs. Every receptor here comes from a woman aged 18-29 years in good health.

This clonotype has only a few counts. The chain has TRBV7-2 and TRBJ1-5; no clear D. The V and J ends lost 0 bases and 2 bases respectively, with 8 bases between them. This CDR3 is built from 15 residues. Germline lookup yields CDR1 SGHTA and CDR2 FQGNSA. Here the CDR3 reads CASSLATAGNQPQHF. The CDR3 DNA is TGTGCCAGCAGCTTAGCCACAGCGGGCAATCAGCCCCAGCATTTT. The complete variable domain, with remaining parts taken from reference TRBV7-2 and TRBJ1-5, reads GAGVSQSPSNKVTEKGKDVELRCDPISGHTALYWYRQSLGQGLEFLIYFQGNSAPDKSGLPSDRFSAERTGGSVSTLTIQRTQQEDSAVYLCASSLATAGNQPQHFGDGTRLSIL.

This clonotype was recorded a few times. This chain connects TRBV28 to TRBJ2-2, with D possibly matching TRBD2 (7 bases). The CDR3 is 15 residues long. CDR1 is MDHEN and CDR2 is SYDVKM in the germline V gene. Trimming took off 3 bases at V and 5 bases at J, with 13 bases between the two ends. The CDR3 loop reads CASSFRGAGTGELFF. In DNA form, the CDR3 reads TGTGCCAGCAGTTTTCGGGGGGCAGGAACCGGGGAGCTGTTTTTT.

This clonotype was observed at least ten times. This chain uses TRBV21-1 with TRBJ1-5. TRBV21-1 is flagged as a pseudogene. The CDR3 is 18 amino acids. The CDR3 sequence is CASSKRFNRGLYNQPQHF. As DNA, the CDR3 is TGTGCCAGCAGCAAACGTTTCAACAGAGGTTTGTATAATCAGCCCCAGCATTTT.

This clonotype is a singleton in its sample. This chain joins TRBV20-1 and TRBJ2-7, with 8 bases fitting TRBD2. Germline V lookup: CDR1 DFQATT, CDR2 SNEGSKA (reference sequence). The length of the CDR3 is 15 residues. V dropped 0 bases and J dropped 6; count of bases not matched to a gene: 10. In DNA, the CDR3 is TGCAGTGCTAGAGATGCCGGGACTAGAAGGGTCGAGCAGTACTTC. It is translated as CSARDAGTRRVEQYF.

The chain joins TRBV10-2 to TRBJ2-1, with 9 bases fitting TRBD2. V gave up 5 bases and J gave up 6 bases; unmatched junction bases: 8. The CDR3 extends over 15 amino acids. Germline CDR1 is WSHSY and CDR2 is SAAADI. The CDR3 DNA sequence: TGCGCCAGCAGTCCTACTAGCGGGCGTGGCAATGAGCAGTTCTTC. It codes for CASSPTSGRGNEQFF.

In its sample, this clonotype was seen many times. CDR3 sequence: CASIPTLGGAFF. CDR3 nucleotide sequence: TGTGCCAGCATCCCCACCTTGGGGGGGGCTTTCTTT. The chain uses TRBV7-9 and TRBJ1-1, with a weak D call TRBD1 (5 bases). Per the germline V gene, CDR1 is SEHNR and CDR2 is FQNEAQ (reference sequence). Trimming removed 7 bases at V and 11 bases at J, with 17 bases between. The CDR3 covers 12 residues.

The table lists this clonotype with a count of one. The gene calls are TRBV9 and TRBJ2-1; D ambiguous. The germline V gene has CDR1 SGDLS and CDR2 YYNGEE. This CDR3 spans 15 amino acids. The V end lost 0 bases, the J end lost 4 bases, and 11 bases lay between the germline ends. The CDR3 here is CASSVDPGPYNEQFF. CDR3 sequence (DNA): TGTGCCAGCAGCGTAGACCCGGGCCCTTACAATGAGCAGTTCTTC.

In its sample, this clonotype was seen a few times. J is TRBJ2-7 and V is TRBV6-1, with D possibly TRBD1 on 5 matching bases. Per the germline V gene, CDR1 is MNHNS and CDR2 is SASEGT. With 6 bases removed from V and 3 bases from J, the gap between germline ends came to 18 bases. The CDR3 covers 15 residues. Here the CDR3 DNA reads TGTGCCAGCAGCCCCCGAGGACACGGTCTCTACGAGCAGTACTTC. It specifies CASSPRGHGLYEQYF.

In DNA, the CDR3 is TGTGCCAGCAGCACTCTGACGGGGGGGCCTGACTACAATGAGCAGTTCTTC. Amino acid sequence: CASSTLTGGPDYNEQFF. The genes are TRBV6-1 and TRBJ2-1; 8 nucleotides line up with TRBD2. Germline V lookup: CDR1 MNHNS, CDR2 SASEGT. The CDR3 is 17 amino acids. The J segment lost 3 bases and the V segment lost 6 bases, leaving 13 bases of the junction unmatched.

A few counts support this clonotype. V and J are TRBV9 and TRBJ1-1, with D hard to call. Trimming cost V 0 bases and J 5 bases, with 11 bases left between them. This CDR3 region has 14 residues. Per the germline V gene, CDR1 is SGDLS and CDR2 is YYNGEE. In nucleotides, the CDR3 is TGTGCCAGCAGCGTAGACGGCGGGAGGACTGAAGCTTTCTTT. Protein: CASSVDGGRTEAFF.

This clonotype turned up a few times. The gene calls are TRBV3-1 and TRBJ1-1, with D possibly being TRBD1 (5 bases). This CDR3 has 16 residues. Germline lookup yields CDR1 LGHDT and CDR2 YNNKEL (reference sequence). Deletions cut 4 bases from V and 2 bases from J, with 17 bases between. CDR3 nucleotide sequence: TGTGCCAGCAGCCGCGACCTCTTTCGGGGCAACACTGAAGCTTTCTTT. Residues: CASSRDLFRGNTEAFF.

V is TRBV7-6 and J is TRBJ2-1; 12 nucleotides align to TRBD2. The CDR3 consists of 16 residues. CDR1 and CDR2 from the germline V gene are SGHVS and FNYEAQ. V lost 5 bases, J lost 6 bases, and 8 bases stayed unmatched. CDR3 protein: CASSPLTSGGINEQFF. The CDR3 region has the DNA TGTGCCAGCAGCCCCCTCACTAGCGGGGGGATCAATGAGCAGTTCTTC.

This clonotype was observed at least ten times. This chain uses TRBV7-2 with TRBJ1-1; 8 bases map to TRBD1. CDR3 length equals 14 residues. Germline V CDR1 and CDR2: SGHTA, FQGNSA. The ends lost 5 bases at V and 0 bases at J; junction bases unmatched: 2. Here the CDR3 DNA reads TGTGCCAGCAGCCGGACAGGGATGAACACTGAAGCTTTCTTT. Its translation: CASSRTGMNTEAFF. Supplemented by reference TRBV7-2 and TRBJ1-1, the full variable domain reads GAGVSQSPSNKVTEKGKDVELRCDPISGHTALYWYRQSLGQGLEFLIYFQGNSAPDKSGLPSDRFSAERTGGSVSTLTIQRTQQEDSAVYLCASSRTGMNTEAFFGQGTRLTVV.

This clonotype was detected only a few times. J is TRBJ1-6 and V is TRBV7-2; 7 bases line up with TRBD1. V shed 5 bases and J 8 bases; nucleotides not matched to a gene: 6. Germline lookup yields CDR1 SGHTA and CDR2 FQGNSA. CDR3 length: 14 amino acids. The CDR3 loop is CASSEQGRHSPLHF. CDR3 DNA: TGTGCCAGCAGCGAACAGGGGCGGCATTCACCCCTCCACTTT.

The V and J genes are TRBV5-1 and TRBJ2-2, with D uncertain. Germline assignment: CDR1 SGHRS and CDR2 YFSETQ. Trimming cost V 1 base and J 3 bases, with 10 bases left between them. The CDR3 is 15 amino acids. CDR3 sequence reads: CASSLTLPDTGELFF. The DNA of the CDR3 is TGCGCCAGCAGCTTGACACTACCAGACACCGGGGAGCTGTTTTTT. The full variable domain, its missing parts supplied by reference TRBV5-1 and TRBJ2-2, is KAGVTQTPRYLIKTRGQQVTLSCSPISGHRSVSWYQQTPGQGLQFLFEYFSETQRNKGNFPGRFSGRQFSNSRSEMNVSTLELGDSALYLCASSLTLPDTGELFFGEGSRLTVL.

The chain carries TRBV12-3 or TRBV12-4 and TRBJ2-7; D is unresolved. Trimming took 3 bases from V and 3 from J, leaving 12 bases between them. CDR3 length equals 14 residues. The CDR3 sequence is CASSFGPIGYEQYF. CDR3 DNA sequence: TGTGCCAGCAGTTTTGGCCCGATAGGCTACGAGCAGTACTTC.

There are many counts of this clonotype. The J gene is TRBJ1-4, the V gene TRBV5-6; D uncertain. With 1 base removed from V and 8 bases from J, the gap between germline ends came to 9 bases. Per the germline V gene, CDR1 is SGHDT and CDR2 is YYEEEE. The CDR3 loop spans 13 amino acids. CDR3 sequence (DNA): TGTGCCAGCAGCTTGAGGGCGGCAGAAAAACTGTTTTTT. This encodes CASSLRAAEKLFF.

This clonotype was detected only a few times. The chain carries TRBV12-3 or TRBV12-4 and TRBJ2-7; D uncertain. The CDR3 covers 14 residues. The V end lost 1 base, the J end lost 1 base, and 8 bases lay between the germline ends. The CDR3 sequence is CASSLEGLSYEQYF. The CDR3 bases are TGTGCCAGCAGTTTAGAGGGTCTTTCCTACGAGCAGTACTTC.

The sample holds many counts of this clonotype. Here the CDR3 DNA reads TGTGCCAGCTCGTACTCCGGGGAACAGCCCCAGCATTTT. Translating gives CASSYSGEQPQHF. The V and J genes are TRBV18 and TRBJ1-5; D not resolved. The CDR3 loop spans 13 amino acids. Germline V gene lookup returns CDR1 KGHSH and CDR2 LQKENI. V shed 6 bases and J shed 7 bases, with 13 bases lying between them.